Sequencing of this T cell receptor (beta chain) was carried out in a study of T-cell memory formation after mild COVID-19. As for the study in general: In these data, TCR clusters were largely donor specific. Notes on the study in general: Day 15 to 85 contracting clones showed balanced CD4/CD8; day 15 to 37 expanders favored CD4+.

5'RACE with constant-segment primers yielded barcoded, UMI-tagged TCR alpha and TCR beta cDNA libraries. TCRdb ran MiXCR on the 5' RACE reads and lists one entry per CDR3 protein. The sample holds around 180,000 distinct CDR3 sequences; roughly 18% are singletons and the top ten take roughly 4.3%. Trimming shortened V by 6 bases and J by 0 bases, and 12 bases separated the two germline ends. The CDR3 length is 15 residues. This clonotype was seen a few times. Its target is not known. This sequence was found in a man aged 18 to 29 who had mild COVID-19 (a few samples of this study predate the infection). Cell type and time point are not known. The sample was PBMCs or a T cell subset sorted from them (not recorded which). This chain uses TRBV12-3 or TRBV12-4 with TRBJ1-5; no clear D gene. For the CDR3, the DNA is TGTGCCAGCAGGTCGGGAAGGGATAGCAATCAGCCCCAGCATTTT. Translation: CASRSGRDSNQPQHF.